This entry describes one TCR beta chain. Its antigen is undetermined. The entry originates in a study of cytomegalovirus exposure and HLA in healthy donors. 13 Jbeta primers and 60 Vbeta primers were used for the PCR. Sequenced by immunoSEQ multiplex PCR; TCRdb stores in-frame clones only, minus some. This repertoire shows around 140,000 clones, 82% found once; its top ten account for around 2.4%. Study results and limitations: As a later analysis showed, several of the most significant clusters appeared to be linked to common viral pathogens.

The receptor was isolated from a male donor in good health and CMV-seronegative. Sequencing was carried out using PBMCs.

The CDR3 nucleotides read TGTGCCAGCAGCCTAACTGAAGCTTTCTTT. It is translated as CASSLTEAFF. J is TRBJ1-1 and V is TRBV6-1, with D unresolved. Trimming pared 6 bases from V and 5 bases from J, leaving 4 bases between. In germline, CDR1 is MNHNS, CDR2 SASEGT. The CDR3 spans 10 residues.